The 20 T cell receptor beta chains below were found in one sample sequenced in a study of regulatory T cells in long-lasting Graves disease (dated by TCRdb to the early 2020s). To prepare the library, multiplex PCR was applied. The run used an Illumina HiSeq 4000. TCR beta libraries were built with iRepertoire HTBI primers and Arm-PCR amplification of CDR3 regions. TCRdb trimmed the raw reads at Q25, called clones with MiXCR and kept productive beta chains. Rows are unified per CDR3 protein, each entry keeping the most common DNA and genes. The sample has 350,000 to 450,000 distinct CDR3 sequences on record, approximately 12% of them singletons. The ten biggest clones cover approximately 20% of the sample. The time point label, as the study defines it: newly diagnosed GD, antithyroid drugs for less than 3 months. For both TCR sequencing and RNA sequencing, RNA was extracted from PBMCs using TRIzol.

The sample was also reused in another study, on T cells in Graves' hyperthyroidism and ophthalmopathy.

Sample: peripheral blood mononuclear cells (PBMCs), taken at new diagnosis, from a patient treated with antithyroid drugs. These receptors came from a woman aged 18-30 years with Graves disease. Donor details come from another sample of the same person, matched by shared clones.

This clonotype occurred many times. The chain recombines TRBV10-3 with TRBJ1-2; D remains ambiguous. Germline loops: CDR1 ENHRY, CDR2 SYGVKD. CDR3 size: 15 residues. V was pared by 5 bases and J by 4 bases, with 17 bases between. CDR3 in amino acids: CAISSSSGRAYGYTF. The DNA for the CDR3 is TGTGCCATCAGTTCGTCGTCGGGGAGGGCCTATGGCTACACCTTC.

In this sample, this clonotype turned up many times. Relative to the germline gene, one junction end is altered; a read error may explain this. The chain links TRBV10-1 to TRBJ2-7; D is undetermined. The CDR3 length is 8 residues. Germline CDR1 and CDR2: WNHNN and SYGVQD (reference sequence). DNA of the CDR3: TGCGCCAGCACCAGTAGGTGCTTC. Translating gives CASTSRCF.

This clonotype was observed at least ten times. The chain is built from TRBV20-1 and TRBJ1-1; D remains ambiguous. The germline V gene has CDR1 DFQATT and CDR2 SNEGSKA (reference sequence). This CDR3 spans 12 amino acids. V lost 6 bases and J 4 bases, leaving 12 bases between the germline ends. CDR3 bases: TGCAGTGCCAATAAATGGGGCACTGAAGCTTTCTTT. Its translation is CSANKWGTEAFF.

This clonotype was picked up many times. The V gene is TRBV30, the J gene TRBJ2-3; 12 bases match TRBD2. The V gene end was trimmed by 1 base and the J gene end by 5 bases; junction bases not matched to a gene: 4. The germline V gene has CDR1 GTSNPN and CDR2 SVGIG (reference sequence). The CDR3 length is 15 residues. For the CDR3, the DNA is TGTGCCTGGAGTGCTAGCGGGGGGGCGGGAGATACGCAGTATTTT. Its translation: CAWSASGGAGDTQYF. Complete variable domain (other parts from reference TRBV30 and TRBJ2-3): SQTIHQWPATLVQPVGSPLSLECTVEGTSNPNLYWYRQAAGRGLQLLFYSVGIGQISSEVPQNLSASRPQDRQFILSSKKLLLSDSGFYLCAWSASGGAGDTQYFGPGTRLTVL.

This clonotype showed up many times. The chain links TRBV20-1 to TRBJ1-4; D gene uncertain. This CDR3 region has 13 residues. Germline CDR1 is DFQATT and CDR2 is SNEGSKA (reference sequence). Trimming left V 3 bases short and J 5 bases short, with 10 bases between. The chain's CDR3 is CSASPSGNEKLFF. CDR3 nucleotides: TGCAGTGCTAGTCCCTCGGGGAATGAAAAACTGTTTTTT.

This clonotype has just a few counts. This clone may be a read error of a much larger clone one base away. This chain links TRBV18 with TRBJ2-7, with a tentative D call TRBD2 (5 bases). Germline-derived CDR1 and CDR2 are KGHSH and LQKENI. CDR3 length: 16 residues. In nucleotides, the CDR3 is TGTGCCAGCTCGGCCGGAAATAGCCTCGGAGGATACGAGCGGTACTTC. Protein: CASSAGNSLGGYERYF.

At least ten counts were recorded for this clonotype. The CDR3 is CSARPVLRGGNEQFF. DNA of the CDR3: TGCAGTGCTAGGCCTGTACTCCGAGGGGGCAATGAGCAGTTCTTC. V usage is TRBV20-1 and J usage is TRBJ2-1; TRBD1 is a possible D gene (6 bases). The length of the CDR3 is 15 residues. CDR1 is DFQATT, CDR2 SNEGSKA, per germline (reference sequence). Trimming removed 3 bases from V and 6 bases from J, with 18 bases in between.

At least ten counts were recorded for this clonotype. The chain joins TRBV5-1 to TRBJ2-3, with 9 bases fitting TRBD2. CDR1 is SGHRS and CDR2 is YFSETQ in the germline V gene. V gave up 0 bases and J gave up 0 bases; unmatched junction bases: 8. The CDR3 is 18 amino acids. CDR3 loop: CASSLVGLARGSTDTQYF. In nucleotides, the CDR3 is TGCGCCAGCAGCTTGGTGGGACTAGCTAGGGGTAGCACAGATACGCAGTATTTT.

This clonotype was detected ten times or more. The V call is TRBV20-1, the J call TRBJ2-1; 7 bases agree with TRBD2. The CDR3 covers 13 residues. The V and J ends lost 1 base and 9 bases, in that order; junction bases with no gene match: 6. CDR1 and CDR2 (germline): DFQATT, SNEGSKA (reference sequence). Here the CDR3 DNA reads TGCAGTGCTAGAGTCCCTGGGGGGGTTGAGCAGTTCTTC. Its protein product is CSARVPGGVEQFF.

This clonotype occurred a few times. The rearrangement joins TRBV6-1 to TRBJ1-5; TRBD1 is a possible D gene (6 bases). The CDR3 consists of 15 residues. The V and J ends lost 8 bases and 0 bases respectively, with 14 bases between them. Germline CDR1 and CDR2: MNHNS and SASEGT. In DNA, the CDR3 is TGTGCCAGCCGGCCAGGGGCTTATAGCAATCAGCCCCAGCATTTT. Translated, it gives CASRPGAYSNQPQHF.

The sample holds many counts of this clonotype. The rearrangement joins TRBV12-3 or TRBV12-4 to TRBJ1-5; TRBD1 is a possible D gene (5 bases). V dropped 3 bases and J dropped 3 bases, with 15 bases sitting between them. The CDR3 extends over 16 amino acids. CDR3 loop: CASSFIPGLPNQPQHF. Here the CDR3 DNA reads TGTGCCAGCAGTTTTATACCGGGACTCCCCAATCAGCCCCAGCATTTT.

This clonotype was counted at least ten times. Here the CDR3 reads CASSFEGTTGELFF. The CDR3 bases are TGTGCCAGCAGTTTTGAGGGAACCACCGGGGAGCTGTTTTTT. The chain employs TRBV12-3 or TRBV12-4 and TRBJ2-2, with D maybe TRBD2 (5 bases). V lost 3 bases to trimming and J lost 4 bases, with 9 bases between them. The CDR3 totals 14 residues.

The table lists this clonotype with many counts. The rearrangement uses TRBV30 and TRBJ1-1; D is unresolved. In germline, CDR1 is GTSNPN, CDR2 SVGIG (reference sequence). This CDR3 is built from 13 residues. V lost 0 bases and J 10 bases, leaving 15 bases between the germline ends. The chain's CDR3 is CAWSVRPQRGAFF. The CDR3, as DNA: TGTGCCTGGAGTGTACGACCCCAACGGGGAGCTTTCTTT.

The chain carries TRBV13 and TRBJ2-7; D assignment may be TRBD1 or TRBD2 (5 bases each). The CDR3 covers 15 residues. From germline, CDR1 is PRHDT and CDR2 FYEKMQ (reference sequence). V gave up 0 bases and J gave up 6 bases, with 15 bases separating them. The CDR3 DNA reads TGTGCCAGCAGCTTAGGCCGGGGCCCGAGGGCCGAGCAGTACTTC. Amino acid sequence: CASSLGRGPRAEQYF.

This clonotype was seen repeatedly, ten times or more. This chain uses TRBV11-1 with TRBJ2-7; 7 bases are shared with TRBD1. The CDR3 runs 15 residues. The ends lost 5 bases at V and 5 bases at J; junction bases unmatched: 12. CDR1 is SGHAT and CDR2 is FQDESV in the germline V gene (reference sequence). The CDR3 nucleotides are TGTGCCAGCAGCATTAGGACAGGTCCCCAGGACGAGCAGTACTTC. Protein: CASSIRTGPQDEQYF.

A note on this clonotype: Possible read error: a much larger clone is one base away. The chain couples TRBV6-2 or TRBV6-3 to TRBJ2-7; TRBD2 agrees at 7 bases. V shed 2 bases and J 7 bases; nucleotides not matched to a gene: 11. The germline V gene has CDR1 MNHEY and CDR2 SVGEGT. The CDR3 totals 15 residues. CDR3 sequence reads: CASSYGGGPLNEQYF. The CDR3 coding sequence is TGTGCCAGCAGTTACGGGGGAGGGCCATTGAATGAGCAGTACTTC.

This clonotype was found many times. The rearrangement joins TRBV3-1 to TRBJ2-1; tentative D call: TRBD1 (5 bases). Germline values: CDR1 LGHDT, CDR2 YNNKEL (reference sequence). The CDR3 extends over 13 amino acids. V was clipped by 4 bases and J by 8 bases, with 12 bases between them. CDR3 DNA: TGTGCCAGCAGCCGTCAGGGTTCCGATGAGCAGTTCTTC. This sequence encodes CASSRQGSDEQFF.

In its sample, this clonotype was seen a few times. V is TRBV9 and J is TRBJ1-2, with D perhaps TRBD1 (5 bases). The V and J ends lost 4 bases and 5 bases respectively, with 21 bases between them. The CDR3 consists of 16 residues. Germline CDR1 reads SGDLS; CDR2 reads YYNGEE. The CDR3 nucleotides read TGTGCCAGCAGCTCTACCGGGACCTCTGGCCCATATGGCTACACCTTC. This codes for CASSSTGTSGPYGYTF. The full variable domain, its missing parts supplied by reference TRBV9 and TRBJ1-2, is DSGVTQTPKHLITATGQRVTLRCSPRSGDLSVYWYQQSLDQGLQFLIQYYNGEERAKGNILERFSAQQFPDLHSELNLSSLELGDSALYFCASSSTGTSGPYGYTFGSGTRLTVV.

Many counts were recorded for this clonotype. CDR3 protein: CASGLSPTGLRTEAFF. CDR3 nucleotides: TGTGCTAGTGGTTTGTCACCCACGGGGCTTAGGACTGAAGCTTTCTTT. This chain joins TRBV12-5 and TRBJ1-1; a possible D gene is TRBD1 (5 bases). Deletions cut 2 bases from V and 5 bases from J, with 18 bases between. CDR3 length equals 16 residues. The germline V gene encodes CDR1 LGHNT and CDR2 FRNRAP.

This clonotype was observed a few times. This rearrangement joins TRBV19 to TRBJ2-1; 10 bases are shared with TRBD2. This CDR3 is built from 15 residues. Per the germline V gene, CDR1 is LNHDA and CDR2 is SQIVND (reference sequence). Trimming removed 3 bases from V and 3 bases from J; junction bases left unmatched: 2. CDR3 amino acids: CASSMSSGSYNEQFF. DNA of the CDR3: TGTGCCAGTAGTATGTCTAGCGGGAGCTACAATGAGCAGTTCTTC.